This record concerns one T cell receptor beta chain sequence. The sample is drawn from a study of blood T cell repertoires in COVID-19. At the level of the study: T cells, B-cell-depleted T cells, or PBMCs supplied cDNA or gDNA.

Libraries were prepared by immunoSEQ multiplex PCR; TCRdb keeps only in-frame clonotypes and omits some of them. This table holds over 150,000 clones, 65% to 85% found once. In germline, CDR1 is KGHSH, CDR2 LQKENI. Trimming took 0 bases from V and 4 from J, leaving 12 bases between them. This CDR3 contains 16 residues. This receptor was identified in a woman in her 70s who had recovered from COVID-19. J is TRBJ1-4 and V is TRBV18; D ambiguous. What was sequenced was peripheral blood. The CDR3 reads CASSPPGGMGNEKLFF. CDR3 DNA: TGTGCCAGCTCACCACCAGGCGGGATGGGTAATGAAAAACTGTTTTTT.